A selection of T cell receptor beta chains follows, all from one sample in a study of regulatory T cells in long-lasting Graves disease. TCRdb itself ran the multiplex PCR reads through MiXCR, one entry per CDR3 protein. The sample gives about 430,000 distinct CDR3 sequences, 21% of which show up once; over 11% is in the top ten. This specimen was peripheral blood mononuclear cells (PBMCs), taken when the disease was refractory, from a patient treated with antithyroid drugs. The receptors were gathered from a female donor with Graves disease. Each CDR3 is given with its conserved first and last residue. A D gene is named only where the DNA matches it firmly. Part of the rows lack a size; the others show once, few, many or a class for expanded clones.

D	J	V	size	CDR3	DNA
.	TRBJ2-7	TRBV27	many	CASSTASGPFYEQYF	TGTGCCAGCAGTACCGCGAGCGGGCCGTTCTACGAGCAGTACTTC
TRBD2	TRBJ2-1	TRBV28	.	CASSLVVPPAGGPINEQFF	TGTGCCAGCAGTTTAGTTGTCCCGCCAGCGGGAGGCCCAATCAATGAGCAGTTCTTC
.	TRBJ1-2	TRBV5-6	.	CASSLAAAGNYFGYTF	TGTGCCAGCAGCTTGGCCGCCGCAGGGAATTACTTTGGCTACACCTTC
.	TRBJ2-7	TRBV20-1	few	CSARDRREAYEQYF	TGCAGTGCTAGAGATCGGAGGGAGGCCTACGAGCAGTACTTC
TRBD2	TRBJ2-7	TRBV27	many	CASSLMAGVNYEQYF	TGTGCCAGCAGTTTAATGGCGGGAGTTAACTACGAGCAGTACTTC
TRBD1	TRBJ2-4	TRBV6-9	many	CASSSNLGQGGNIQYF	TGTGCCAGCAGTTCAAACCTCGGACAGGGCGGAAACATTCAGTACTTC
TRBD1	TRBJ2-7	TRBV10-3	.	CATRGQTPYEQYF	TGTGCCACCAGGGGACAGACCCCATACGAGCAGTACTTC
TRBD1	TRBJ2-7	TRBV12-3/TRBV12-4	.	CASSSGRDRPYEQYF	TGTGCCAGCAGTTCCGGCCGGGACAGACCCTACGAGCAGTACTTC
.	TRBJ2-5	TRBV27	many	CASKYRVEETQYF	TGTGCCAGCAAGTACAGGGTCGAAGAGACCCAGTACTTC
.	TRBJ1-1	TRBV5-8	.	CASSSLQGTPGRAFF	TGTGCCAGCAGCTCTCTGCAAGGGACGCCGGGGAGAGCTTTCTTT
TRBD1	TRBJ2-7	TRBV28	many	CASRDRGYHEQYF	TGTGCCAGCAGGGACAGGGGTTACCACGAGCAGTACTTC
TRBD1	TRBJ1-1	TRBV6-1	many	CASSEWGTAIEAFF	TGTGCCAGCAGTGAATGGGGGACAGCGATTGAGGCTTTCTTT
TRBD1	TRBJ1-2	TRBV19	.	CASSITNTGGYGYTF	TGTGCCAGTAGTATAACAAATACAGGGGGCTATGGCTACACCTTC
.	TRBJ2-2	TRBV18	.	CASSPSISATNTGELFF	TGTGCCAGCTCACCAAGTATTTCGGCAACGAACACCGGGGAGCTGTTTTTT
.	TRBJ1-4	TRBV18	.	CASSPPIGDPRGEKLFF	TGTGCCAGCTCACCACCGATCGGGGACCCACGAGGTGAAAAACTGTTTTTT
.	TRBJ2-7	TRBV11-2	many	CASRHQGSYEQYF	TGTGCCAGCAGGCATCAGGGCAGCTACGAGCAGTACTTC
.	TRBJ2-3	TRBV5-1	once	CASSLEGQDTDTQYF	TGCGCCAGCAGCTTGGAGGGTCAGGACACAGATACGCAGTATTTT
TRBD1	TRBJ2-7	TRBV7-3	.	CASSLQGRGTYEQYF	TGTGCCAGCAGCCTACAGGGGAGAGGGACCTACGAGCAGTACTTC
.	TRBJ2-3	TRBV20-1	.	CSAESGLNTQYF	TGCAGTGCTGAGAGTGGCCTCAATACGCAGTATTTT
TRBD2	TRBJ2-5	TRBV29-1	few	CSVGSGGETQYF	TGCAGCGTTGGGAGCGGGGGGGAGACCCAGTACTTC
.	TRBJ1-6	TRBV2	many	CACNWKYNSPLHF	TGTGCCTGCAACTGGAAGTATAATTCACCCCTCCACTTT
.	TRBJ2-7	TRBV28	many	CASNGLPTYEQYF	TGTGCCAGCAACGGACTACCTACCTACGAGCAGTACTTC
.	TRBJ1-6	TRBV3-1	many	CASSNVKSPLHF	TGTGCCAGCAGCAACGTCAAATCACCCCTCCACTTT
.	TRBJ1-6	TRBV5-4	many	CASSLRGENYSPLHF	TGTGCCAGCAGCCTCAGAGGGGAAAATTATTCACCCCTCCACTTT
.	TRBJ2-2	TRBV11-2	.	CASRTSPGELFF	TGTGCCAGCAGAACTAGCCCCGGGGAGCTGTTTTTT
.	TRBJ2-4	TRBV28	many	CASSSGAQNIQYF	TGTGCCAGCAGTTCAGGGGCGCAAAACATTCAGTACTTC
TRBD1	TRBJ2-5	TRBV7-2	many	CASSTAGGRETQYF	TGTGCCAGCAGCACCGCAGGGGGTCGGGAGACCCAGTACTTC
TRBD2	TRBJ2-5	TRBV5-1	few	CASSYGGTSRETQYF	TGCGCCAGCAGCTACGGCGGGACTAGCAGAGAGACCCAGTACTTC
.	TRBJ1-4	TRBV7-9	.	CASSLAERDEKLFF	TGTGCCAGCAGCTTAGCGGAAAGGGATGAAAAACTGTTTTTT
.	TRBJ1-6	TRBV15	.	CATSRGRGNSPLHF	TGTGCCACCAGCAGAGGTCGGGGGAATTCACCCCTCCACTTT
TRBD1	TRBJ2-5	TRBV9	few	CASSGGAGGQETQYF	TGTGCCAGCAGCGGAGGGGCAGGGGGCCAAGAGACCCAGTACTTC
.	TRBJ1-1	TRBV28	many	CASSFATSRGTEAFF	TGTGCCAGCAGTTTCGCGACGAGTAGGGGAACTGAAGCTTTCTTT
.	TRBJ2-7	TRBV6-1	many	CASCAAVHTGGSEQYF	TGTGCCAGCTGTGCGGCGGTCCATACAGGAGGTAGCGAGCAGTACTTC
.	TRBJ1-5	TRBV15	.	CATSIQGSGQPQHF	TGTGCCACCAGCATACAGGGCTCAGGTCAGCCCCAGCATTTT
.	TRBJ1-4	TRBV28	many	CASRNRGRVNEKLFF	TGTGCCAGCAGAAACCGGGGCCGGGTTAATGAAAAACTGTTTTTT
.	TRBJ2-7	TRBV3-1	many	CASSQENKAYEQYF	TGTGCCAGCAGCCAAGAAAACAAAGCCTACGAGCAGTACTTC
TRBD2	TRBJ2-1	TRBV7-6	.	CASSLETSGRSYNEQFF	TGTGCCAGCAGCTTAGAAACTAGCGGGAGATCCTACAATGAGCAGTTCTTC
TRBD1	TRBJ1-5	TRBV28	many	CASSPGQYQPQHF	TGTGCCAGCAGTCCGGGACAGTATCAGCCCCAGCATTTT
TRBD1	TRBJ1-5	TRBV28	many	CASRTPRGTVSNQPQHF	TGTGCCAGCAGGACCCCACGTGGGACAGTTAGCAATCAGCCCCAGCATTTT